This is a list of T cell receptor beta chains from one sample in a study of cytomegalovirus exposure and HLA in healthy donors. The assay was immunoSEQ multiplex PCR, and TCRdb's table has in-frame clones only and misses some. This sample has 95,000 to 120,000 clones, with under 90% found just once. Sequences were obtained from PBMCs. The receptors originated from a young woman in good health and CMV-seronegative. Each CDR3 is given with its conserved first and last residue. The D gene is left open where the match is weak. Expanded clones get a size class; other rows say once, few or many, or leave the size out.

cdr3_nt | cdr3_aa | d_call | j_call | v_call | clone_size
TGCGCCAGCAGCCCGGGACTAGCGGGAGGGGATGAGCAGTTCTTC | CASSPGLAGGDEQFF | TRBD2 | TRBJ2-1 | TRBV5-1 | .
TGCGCCTCCTCCCGCGGGGGGGCGCTTGAGCAGTTCTTC | CASSRGGALEQFF | TRBD2 | TRBJ2-1 | TRBV4-1 | .
TGTGCCAGCAGTGAAGCTTCAGGGGGTTTCTATGGCTACACCTTC | CASSEASGGFYGYTF | TRBD1 | TRBJ1-2 | TRBV6-1 | .
TGCGCCAGCACCCCGGAGGGTAGAGGTACGCAGTATTTT | CASTPEGRGTQYF | . | TRBJ2-3 | TRBV5-1 | .
TGTGCCAGCAGTGAAGTCGGGACAGAAGAGACCCAGTACTTC | CASSEVGTEETQYF | TRBD1 | TRBJ2-5 | TRBV2 | .
TGTGCCAGCAGCGCACTGACAGGTGACTATAATTCACCCCTCCACTTT | CASSALTGDYNSPLHF | . | TRBJ1-6 | TRBV5-6 | few
TGTGCCAGCACTCCCCCCTTCGCGGGTCAGCCCCAGCATTTT | CASTPPFAGQPQHF | . | TRBJ1-5 | TRBV28 | .
TGTGCCAGCAGTGCGCGGGAGTGGAACGAGCAGTACTTC | CASSAREWNEQYF | TRBD2 | TRBJ2-7 | TRBV2 | .
TGTGCCAGCAGCTTAGGGAGCTCTGGAAACACCATATATTTT | CASSLGSSGNTIYF | . | TRBJ1-3 | TRBV7-8 | .
TGTGCCAGCAGTTTAACTGGACAGGCGTCCTACGAGCAGTACTTC | CASSLTGQASYEQYF | TRBD1 | TRBJ2-7 | TRBV28 | .
TGCAGTGGAGACAGGAACACTGAAGCTTTCTTT | CSGDRNTEAFF | . | TRBJ1-1 | TRBV20-1 | .
TGTGCCAGCAGTCCACGTGCTATCTCCTACGAGCAGTACTTC | CASSPRAISYEQYF | . | TRBJ2-7 | TRBV6-1 | .
TGTGCCAGCAGTTTCCTAGCCAGTTCTTCCTACGAGCAGTACTTC | CASSFLASSSYEQYF | . | TRBJ2-7 | TRBV28 | .
TGTGCCAGCAGCCAACCCAGTAGCAATCAGCCCCAGCATTTT | CASSQPSSNQPQHF | . | TRBJ1-5 | TRBV4-2 | .
TGTGCCAGCAGCGCCCCAGACAGGGTTGAAGCTTTCTTT | CASSAPDRVEAFF | TRBD1 | TRBJ1-1 | TRBV5-6 | .
TGCGCCAGCAGCCTTAACCCGACAGGGAACACCGGGGAGCTGTTTTTT | CASSLNPTGNTGELFF | . | TRBJ2-2 | TRBV4-3 | .
TGTGCCAGCAGTAGGCCGCCTACTACGATGGAGCAGTACTTC | CASSRPPTTMEQYF | . | TRBJ2-7 | TRBV7-2 | .